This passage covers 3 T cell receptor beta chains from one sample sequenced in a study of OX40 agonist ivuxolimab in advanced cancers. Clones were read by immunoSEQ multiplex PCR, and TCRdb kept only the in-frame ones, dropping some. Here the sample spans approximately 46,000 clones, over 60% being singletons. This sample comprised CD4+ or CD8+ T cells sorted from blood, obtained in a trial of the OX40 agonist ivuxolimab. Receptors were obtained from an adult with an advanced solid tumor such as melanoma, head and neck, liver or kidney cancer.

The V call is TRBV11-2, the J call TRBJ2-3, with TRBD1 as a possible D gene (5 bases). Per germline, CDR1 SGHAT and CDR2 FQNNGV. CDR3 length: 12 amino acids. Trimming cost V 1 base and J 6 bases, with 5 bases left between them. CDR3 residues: CASSLGGDTQYF. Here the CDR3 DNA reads TGTGCCAGCAGCTTAGGGGGCGATACGCAGTATTTT.

CDR3 region: CASVPGLAGGREQFF. The CDR3 region has the DNA TGTGCCAGCGTCCCGGGACTAGCGGGAGGAAGGGAGCAGTTCTTC. The rearrangement uses TRBV18 and TRBJ2-1; 15 nucleotides line up with TRBD2. Germline CDR1 reads KGHSH; CDR2 reads LQKENI. The CDR3 contains 15 residues. J gave up 10 bases and V 8 bases, and 9 bases lay outside the gene matches.

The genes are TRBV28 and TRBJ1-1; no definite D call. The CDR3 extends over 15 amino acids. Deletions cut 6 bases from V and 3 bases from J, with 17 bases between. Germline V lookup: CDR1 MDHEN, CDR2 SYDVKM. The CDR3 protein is CASSPMQGWDTEAFF. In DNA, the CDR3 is TGTGCCAGCAGCCCTATGCAAGGGTGGGACACTGAAGCTTTCTTT.